This TCR beta chain emerged from a study of blood T cells in healthy people across ages. Study-wide results and caveats: A strong correlation was found between TCR beta diversity and the percentage of naive T cells.

The V and J ends lost 2 bases and 0 bases, in that order; junction bases with no gene match: 14. The germline V gene has CDR1 MGHRA and CDR2 YSYEKL. The CDR3 sequence is 19 residues long. Through a sample-barcoded 5' primer and a J-beta primer mix, a second PCR was run for 7 to 11 cycles. TCRdb fed the 5' RACE reads into MiXCR, producing one record per CDR3 protein. The sample records about 1.8 million distinct CDR3 sequences, roughly 49% being singletons. In regard to this clonotype: No antigen is known for it.

Sequenced input: blood. This chain connects TRBV4-1 to TRBJ2-5, with TRBD2 matching 8 bases. This TCR derives from a woman in her thirties or forties in good health. The CDR3 loop is CASSQKAGEVSGNQETQYF. In nucleotides, the CDR3 is TGCGCCAGCAGCCAAAAGGCAGGGGAGGTTAGCGGGAACCAAGAGACCCAGTACTTC.